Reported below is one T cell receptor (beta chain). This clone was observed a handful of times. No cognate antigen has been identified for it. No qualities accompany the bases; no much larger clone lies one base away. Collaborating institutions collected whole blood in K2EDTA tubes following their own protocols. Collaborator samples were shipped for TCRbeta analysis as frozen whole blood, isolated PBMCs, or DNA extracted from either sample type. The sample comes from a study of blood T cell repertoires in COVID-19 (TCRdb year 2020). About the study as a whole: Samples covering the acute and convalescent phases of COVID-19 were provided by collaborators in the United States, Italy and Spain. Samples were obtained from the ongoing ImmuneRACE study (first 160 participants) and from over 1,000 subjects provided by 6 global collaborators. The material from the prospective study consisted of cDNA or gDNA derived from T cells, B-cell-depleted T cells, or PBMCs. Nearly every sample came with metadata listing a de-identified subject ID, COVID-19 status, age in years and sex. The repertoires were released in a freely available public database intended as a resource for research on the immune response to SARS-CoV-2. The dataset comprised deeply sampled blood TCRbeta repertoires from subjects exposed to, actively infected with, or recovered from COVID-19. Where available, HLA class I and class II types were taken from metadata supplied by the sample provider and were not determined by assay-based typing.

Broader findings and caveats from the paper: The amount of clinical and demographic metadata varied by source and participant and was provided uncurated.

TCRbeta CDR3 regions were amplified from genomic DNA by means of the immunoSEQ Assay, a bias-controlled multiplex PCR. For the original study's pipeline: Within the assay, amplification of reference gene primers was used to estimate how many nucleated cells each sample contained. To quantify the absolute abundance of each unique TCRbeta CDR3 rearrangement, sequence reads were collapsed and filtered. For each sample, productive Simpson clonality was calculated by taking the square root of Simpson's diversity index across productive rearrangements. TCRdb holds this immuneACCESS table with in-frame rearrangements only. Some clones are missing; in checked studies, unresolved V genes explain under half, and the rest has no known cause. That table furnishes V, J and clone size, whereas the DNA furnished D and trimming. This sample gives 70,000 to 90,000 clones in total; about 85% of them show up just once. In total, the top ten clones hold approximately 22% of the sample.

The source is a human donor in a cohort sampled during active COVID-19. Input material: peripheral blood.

For the CDR3, the sequence is CASSALGGQGLYNSPLHF. The base sequence is TGTGCCAGCAGCGCGTTGGGCGGACAGGGACTCTATAATTCACCCCTCCACTTT. This sequence uses TRBV5-6 and TRBJ1-6; the central 8 bases match TRBD1. Trimmed from V: 4 bases; trimmed from J: 3 bases; junction bases lacking a gene match: 12. The germline V gene provides CDR1 SGHDT and CDR2 YYEEEE. The CDR3 has 18 amino acids, counting the end cysteine and phenylalanine. The CDR3 DNA has 54 bases and is translated from base 1.